Listed here is a single T cell receptor beta chain. No antigen is known for it. This may be a read error, as it is one base from a much larger clone. Amplified TCR beta CDR3 regions were obtained using RNA transcripts as template. RT-PCR with HTBI primers came first, then second-round multiplex PCR. From the multiplex PCR reads, TCRdb called clonotypes with MiXCR, one entry per CDR3 protein. The profile covers about 740,000 distinct CDR3 sequences, with 35% to 50% appearing a single time and 44% taken by the ten largest. There are 11 residues in the CDR3. From germline, CDR1 is SQVTM and CDR2 ANQGSEA. Ophthalmopathy donors' eye disease showed moderate-to-severe activity, CAS of at least 3, NOSPECS of at least 4 and duration under 3 months. Orbital computed tomography, together with clinical symptoms, serum thyroxine, TRAb and thyroid ultrasound, was used for diagnosis. The PBMCs were taken from under 12 ml of fresh peripheral blood.

These data belong to a study of Graves' ophthalmopathy and Graves' hyperthyroidism. Study-wide points: The model reached approximately 67% sensitivity and roughly 72% specificity for predicting ophthalmopathy progression.

Sequencing used peripheral blood. The chain couples TRBV29-1 to TRBJ1-1; D ambiguous. The clonotype originates from an adult man with Graves' ophthalmopathy. The DNA of the CDR3 is TGCAGCGTTGGAGAGCAGGTTGAAACTTTCTTT. Translation gives CSVGEQVETFF.